The sequence of this T cell receptor (beta chain) was determined in a study of CD8 T cells in ankylosing spondylitis. Notes on the study in general: Ankylosing spondylitis blood appeared to be characterized by a TCR beta motif of several highly homologous variants.

This CDR3 has 15 residues. The germline V gene encodes CDR1 MNHNS and CDR2 SASEGT. Trimming cost V 6 bases and J 0 bases, with 12 bases left between them. As the method for making TCR beta libraries, quantitative 5'-RACE with molecular barcodes was used. TCRdb re-derived calls from the 5' RACE reads in MiXCR, one entry per CDR3 protein. Counted here are more than 400,000 distinct CDR3 sequences, roughly 5% occurring once; the ten biggest clones make up roughly 3.5%. This clonotype was counted ten times or more. Its antigen remains unknown. The chain employs TRBV6-1 and TRBJ1-3, with D unresolved. The source of this sequence is a male donor with ankylosing spondylitis. Input material: blood, either unsorted or a sorted T cell fraction (not recorded which). This CDR3 reads CASRSRRSSGNTIYF. Here the CDR3 DNA reads TGTGCCAGCAGATCCCGGCGAAGCTCTGGAAACACCATATATTTT.